This TCR beta chain appears in the sequencing data of a study of response to subunit inactivated influenza vaccine. The CDR3 runs 17 residues. The germline V gene encodes CDR1 LGHNA and CDR2 YNFKEQ. The V end lost 0 bases, the J end lost 0 bases, and 15 bases lay between the germline ends. Study observations and caveats: Each seasonal influenza vaccination, the authors suggested, recruits few new T cells.

In TCRdb, the RT-PCR reads were re-called with MiXCR into one record per CDR3 protein. This table holds hundreds of thousands of distinct CDR3 sequences, approximately 18% found once. As concerns this clonotype: Its target is not known.

Sequenced here: PBMCs from blood, sampled more than 4 days after vaccination. The sequence came from a man in his forties or fifties who received an inactivated influenza vaccine. This chain links TRBV4-2 with TRBJ2-7; a weak D match, TRBD1 (6 bases). CDR3 sequence (DNA): TGTGCCAGCAGCCAAGACGATGGGGGACACAACTCCTACGAGCAGTACTTC. As protein: CASSQDDGGHNSYEQYF.